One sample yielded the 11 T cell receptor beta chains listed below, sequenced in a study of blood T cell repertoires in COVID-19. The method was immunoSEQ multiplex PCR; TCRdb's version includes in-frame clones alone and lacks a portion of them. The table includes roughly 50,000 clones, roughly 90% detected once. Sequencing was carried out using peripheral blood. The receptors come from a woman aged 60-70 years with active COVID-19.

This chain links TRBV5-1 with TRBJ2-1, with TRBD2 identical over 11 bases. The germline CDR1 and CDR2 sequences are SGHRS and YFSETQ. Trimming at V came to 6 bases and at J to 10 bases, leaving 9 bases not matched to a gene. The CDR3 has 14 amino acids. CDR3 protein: CASIIAGGPREQFF. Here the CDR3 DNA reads TGCGCCAGCATAATAGCGGGGGGGCCGAGGGAGCAGTTCTTC.

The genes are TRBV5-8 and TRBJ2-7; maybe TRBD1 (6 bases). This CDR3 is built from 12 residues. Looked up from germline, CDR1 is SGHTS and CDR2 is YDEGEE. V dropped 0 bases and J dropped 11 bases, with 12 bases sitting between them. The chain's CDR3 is CASSLGGQGKYF. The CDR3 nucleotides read TGTGCCAGCAGCTTGGGGGGGCAGGGGAAGTACTTC.

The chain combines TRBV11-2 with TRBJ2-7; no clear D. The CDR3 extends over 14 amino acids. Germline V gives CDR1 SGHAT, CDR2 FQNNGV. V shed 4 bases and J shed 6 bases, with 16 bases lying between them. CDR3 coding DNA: TGTGCCAGCAGCTCCTATCGAGCCGCCGGCGAGCAGTACTTC. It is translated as CASSSYRAAGEQYF. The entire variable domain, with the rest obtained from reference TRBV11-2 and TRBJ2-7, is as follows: EAGVAQSPRYKIIEKRQSVAFWCNPISGHATLYWYQQILGQGPKLLIQFQNNGVVDDSQLPKDRFSAERLKGVDSTLKIQPAKLEDSAVYLCASSSYRAAGEQYFGPGTRLTVT.

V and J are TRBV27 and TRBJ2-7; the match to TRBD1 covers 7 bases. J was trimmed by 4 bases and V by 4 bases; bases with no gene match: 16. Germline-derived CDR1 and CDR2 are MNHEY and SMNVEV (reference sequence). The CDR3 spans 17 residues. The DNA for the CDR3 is TGTGCCAGCAGTTCCCGATCCCCCGGGACAGTCGGTTACGAGCAGTACTTC. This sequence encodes CASSSRSPGTVGYEQYF.

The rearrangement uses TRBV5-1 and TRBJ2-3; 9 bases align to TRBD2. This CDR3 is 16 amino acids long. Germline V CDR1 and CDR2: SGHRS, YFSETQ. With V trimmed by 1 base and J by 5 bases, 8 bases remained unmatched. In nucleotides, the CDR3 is TGCGCCAGCAGCTTGAGTGCGGGGGGGCTGGTAGATACGCAGTATTTT. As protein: CASSLSAGGLVDTQYF.

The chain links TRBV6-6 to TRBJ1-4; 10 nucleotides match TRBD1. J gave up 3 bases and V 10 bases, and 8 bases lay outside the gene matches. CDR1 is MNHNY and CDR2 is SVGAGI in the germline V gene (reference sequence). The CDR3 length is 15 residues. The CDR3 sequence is CATSRDRGPNEKLFF. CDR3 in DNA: TGTGCCACCAGCCGGGACAGGGGTCCTAATGAAAAACTGTTTTTT.

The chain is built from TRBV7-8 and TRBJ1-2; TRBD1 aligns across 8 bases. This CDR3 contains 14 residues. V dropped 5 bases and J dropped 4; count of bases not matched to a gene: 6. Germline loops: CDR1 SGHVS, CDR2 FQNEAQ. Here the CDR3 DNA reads TGTGCCAGCAGCCCCCGACAGGGGTCCTATGGCTACACCTTC. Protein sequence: CASSPRQGSYGYTF.

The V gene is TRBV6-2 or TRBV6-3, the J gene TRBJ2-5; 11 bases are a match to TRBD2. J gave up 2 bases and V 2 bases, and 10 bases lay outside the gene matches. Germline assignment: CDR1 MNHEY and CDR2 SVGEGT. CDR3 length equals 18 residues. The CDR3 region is CASSYAIISGGEQETQYF. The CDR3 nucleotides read TGTGCCAGCAGTTACGCCATTATTAGCGGGGGGGAACAAGAGACCCAGTACTTC.

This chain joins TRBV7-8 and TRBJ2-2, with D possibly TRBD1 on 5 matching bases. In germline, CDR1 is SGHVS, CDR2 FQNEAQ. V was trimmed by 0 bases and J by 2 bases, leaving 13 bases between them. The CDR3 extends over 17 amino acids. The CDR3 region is CASSLARQGPNTGELFF. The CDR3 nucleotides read TGTGCCAGCAGCTTAGCGCGGCAGGGCCCCAACACCGGGGAGCTGTTTTTT.

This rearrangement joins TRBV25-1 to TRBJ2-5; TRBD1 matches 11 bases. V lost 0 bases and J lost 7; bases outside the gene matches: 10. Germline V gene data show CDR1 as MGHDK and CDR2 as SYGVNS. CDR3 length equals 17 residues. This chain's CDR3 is CASSEYPGQGARGTQYF. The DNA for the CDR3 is TGTGCCAGCAGTGAATATCCCGGACAGGGGGCGCGAGGGACCCAGTACTTC.

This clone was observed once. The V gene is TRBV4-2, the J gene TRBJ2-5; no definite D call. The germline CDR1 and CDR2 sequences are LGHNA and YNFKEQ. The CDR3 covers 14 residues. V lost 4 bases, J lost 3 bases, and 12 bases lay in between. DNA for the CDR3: TGTGCCAGCAGCCCAAATCCAGACAAAGAGACCCAGTACTTC. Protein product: CASSPNPDKETQYF.